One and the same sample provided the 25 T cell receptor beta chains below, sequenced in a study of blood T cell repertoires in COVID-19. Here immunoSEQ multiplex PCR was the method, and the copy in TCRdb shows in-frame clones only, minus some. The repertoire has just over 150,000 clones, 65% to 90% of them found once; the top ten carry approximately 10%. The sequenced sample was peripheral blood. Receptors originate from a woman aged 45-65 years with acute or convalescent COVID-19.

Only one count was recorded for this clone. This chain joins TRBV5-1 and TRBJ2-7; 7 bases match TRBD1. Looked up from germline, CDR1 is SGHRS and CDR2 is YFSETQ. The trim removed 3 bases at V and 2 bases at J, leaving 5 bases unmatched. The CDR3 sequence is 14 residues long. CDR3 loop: CASSSTGQPYEQYF. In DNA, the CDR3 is TGCGCCAGCAGCTCAACGGGACAGCCCTACGAGCAGTACTTC.

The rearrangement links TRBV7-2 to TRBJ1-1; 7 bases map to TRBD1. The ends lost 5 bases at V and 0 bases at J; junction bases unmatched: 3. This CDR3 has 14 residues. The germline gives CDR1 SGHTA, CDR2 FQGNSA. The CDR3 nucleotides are TGTGCCAGCAGCCCTCAGGGGGTGAACACTGAAGCTTTCTTT. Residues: CASSPQGVNTEAFF.

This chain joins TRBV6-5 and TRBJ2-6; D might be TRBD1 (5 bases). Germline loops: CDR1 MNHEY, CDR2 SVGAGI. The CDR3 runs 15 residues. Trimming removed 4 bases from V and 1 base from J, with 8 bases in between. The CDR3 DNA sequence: TGTGCCAGCAGTTCTCAGGGTTCTGGGGCCAACGTCCTGACTTTC. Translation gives CASSSQGSGANVLTF.

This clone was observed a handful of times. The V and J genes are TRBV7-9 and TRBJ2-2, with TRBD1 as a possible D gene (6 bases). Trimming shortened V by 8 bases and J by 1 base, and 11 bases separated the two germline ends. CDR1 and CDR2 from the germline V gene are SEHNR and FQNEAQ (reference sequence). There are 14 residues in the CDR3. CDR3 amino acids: CASSTGRNTGELFF. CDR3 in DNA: TGTGCCAGCTCGACAGGCCGGAACACCGGGGAGCTGTTTTTT.

The CDR3 region is CASSLFGGSNTGELFF. CDR3 nucleotides: TGTGCCAGCAGCTTATTTGGGGGGTCGAACACCGGGGAGCTGTTTTTT. This chain uses TRBV7-2 with TRBJ2-2, with TRBD2 as a possible D gene (6 bases). The V and J ends lost 2 bases and 0 bases respectively, with 10 bases between them. The CDR3 runs to 16 residues. Germline V gene lookup returns CDR1 SGHTA and CDR2 FQGNSA.

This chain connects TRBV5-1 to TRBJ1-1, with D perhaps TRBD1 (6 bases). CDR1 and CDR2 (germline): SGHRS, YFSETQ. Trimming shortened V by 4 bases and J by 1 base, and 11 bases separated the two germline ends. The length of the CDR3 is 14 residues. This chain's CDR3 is CASSLGQSNTEAFF. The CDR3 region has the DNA TGCGCCAGCAGCCTGGGACAATCGAACACTGAAGCTTTCTTT. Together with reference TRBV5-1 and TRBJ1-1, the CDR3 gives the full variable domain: KAGVTQTPRYLIKTRGQQVTLSCSPISGHRSVSWYQQTPGQGLQFLFEYFSETQRNKGNFPGRFSGRQFSNSRSEMNVSTLELGDSALYLCASSLGQSNTEAFFGQGTRLTVV.

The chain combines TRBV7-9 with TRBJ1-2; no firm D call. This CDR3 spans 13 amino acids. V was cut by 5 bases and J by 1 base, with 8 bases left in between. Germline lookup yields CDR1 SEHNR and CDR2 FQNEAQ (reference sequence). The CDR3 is CASSGENNYGYTF. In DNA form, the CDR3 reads TGTGCCAGCAGCGGAGAGAATAACTATGGCTACACCTTC.

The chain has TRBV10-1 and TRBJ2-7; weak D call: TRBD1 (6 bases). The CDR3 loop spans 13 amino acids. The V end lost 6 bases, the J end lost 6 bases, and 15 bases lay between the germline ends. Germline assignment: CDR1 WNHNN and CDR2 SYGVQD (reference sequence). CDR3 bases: TGCGCCAGCAGGGCGCCAGGGGCTGCCGAGCAGTACTTC. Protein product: CASRAPGAAEQYF.

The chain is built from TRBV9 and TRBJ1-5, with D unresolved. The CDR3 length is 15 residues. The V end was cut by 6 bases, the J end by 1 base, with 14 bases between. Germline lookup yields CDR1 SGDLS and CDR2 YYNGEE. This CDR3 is CASTRSAESNQPQHF. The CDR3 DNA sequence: TGTGCCAGCACCCGTTCGGCGGAGAGCAATCAGCCCCAGCATTTT.

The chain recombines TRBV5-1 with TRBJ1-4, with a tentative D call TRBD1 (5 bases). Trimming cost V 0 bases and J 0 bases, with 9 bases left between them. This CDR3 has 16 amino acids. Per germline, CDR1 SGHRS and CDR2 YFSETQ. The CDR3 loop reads CASSLGGTATNEKLFF. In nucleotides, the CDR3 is TGCGCCAGCAGCTTGGGGGGGACTGCAACTAATGAAAAACTGTTTTTT.

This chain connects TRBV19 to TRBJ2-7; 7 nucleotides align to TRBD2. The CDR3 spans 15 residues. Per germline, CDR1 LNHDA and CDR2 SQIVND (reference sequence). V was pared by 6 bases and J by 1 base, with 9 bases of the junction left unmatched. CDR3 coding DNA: TGTGCCAGTAGCAGCGGGACTGCCTTATCCTACGAGCAGTACTTC. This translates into CASSSGTALSYEQYF.

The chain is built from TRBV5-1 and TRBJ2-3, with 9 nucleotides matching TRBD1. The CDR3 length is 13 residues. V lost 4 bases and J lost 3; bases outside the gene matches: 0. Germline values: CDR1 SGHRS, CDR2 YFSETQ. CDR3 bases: TGCGCCAGCAGCGGACAGGGGACAGATACGCAGTATTTT. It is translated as CASSGQGTDTQYF.

CDR3 protein: CASTRGQAYGYTF. Here the CDR3 DNA reads TGTGCCAGCACCAGGGGACAGGCCTATGGCTACACCTTC. The rearrangement links TRBV6-5 to TRBJ1-2; 8 nucleotides agree with TRBD1. The CDR3 is 13 residues long. In germline, CDR1 is MNHEY, CDR2 SVGAGI. With 7 bases clipped from V and 4 bases from J, the junction kept 5 bases outside the gene matches.

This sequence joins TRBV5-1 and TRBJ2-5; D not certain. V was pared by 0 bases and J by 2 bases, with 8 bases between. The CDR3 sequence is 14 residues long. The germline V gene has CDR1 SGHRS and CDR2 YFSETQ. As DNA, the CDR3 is TGCGCCAGCAGCTTGGCCATTCTACAAGAGACCCAGTACTTC. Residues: CASSLAILQETQYF.

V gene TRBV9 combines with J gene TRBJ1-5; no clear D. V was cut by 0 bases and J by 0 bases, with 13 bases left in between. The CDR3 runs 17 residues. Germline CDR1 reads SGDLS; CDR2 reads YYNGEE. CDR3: CASSVGGGSYSNQPQHF. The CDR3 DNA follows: TGTGCCAGCAGCGTAGGAGGAGGGAGTTATAGCAATCAGCCCCAGCATTTT.

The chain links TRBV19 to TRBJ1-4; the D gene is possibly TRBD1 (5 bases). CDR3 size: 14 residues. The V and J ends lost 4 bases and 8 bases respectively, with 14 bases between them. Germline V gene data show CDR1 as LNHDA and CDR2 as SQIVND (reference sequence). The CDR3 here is CASSTRGGNEKLFF. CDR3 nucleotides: TGTGCCAGTAGTACTAGGGGCGGGAACGAAAAACTGTTTTTT.

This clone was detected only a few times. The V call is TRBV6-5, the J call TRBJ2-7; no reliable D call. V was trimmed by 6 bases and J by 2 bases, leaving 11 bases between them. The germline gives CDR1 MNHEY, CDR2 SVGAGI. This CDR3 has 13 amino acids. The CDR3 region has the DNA TGTGCCAGCAGGTCTACCGGTCCCTACGAGCAGTACTTC. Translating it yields CASRSTGPYEQYF.

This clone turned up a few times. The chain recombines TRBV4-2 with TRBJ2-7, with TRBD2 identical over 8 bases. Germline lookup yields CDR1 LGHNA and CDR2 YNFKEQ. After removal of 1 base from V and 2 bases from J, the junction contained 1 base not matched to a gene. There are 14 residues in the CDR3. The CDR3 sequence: CASSQGGGTYEQYF. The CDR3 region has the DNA TGTGCCAGCAGCCAAGGCGGGGGGACCTACGAGCAGTACTTC.

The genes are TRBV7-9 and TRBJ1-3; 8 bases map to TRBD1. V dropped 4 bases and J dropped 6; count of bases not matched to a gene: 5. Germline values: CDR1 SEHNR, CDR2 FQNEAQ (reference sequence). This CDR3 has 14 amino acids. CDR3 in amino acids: CASSSDRVENTIYF. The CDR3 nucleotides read TGTGCCAGCAGCTCGGACAGGGTTGAAAACACCATATATTTT.

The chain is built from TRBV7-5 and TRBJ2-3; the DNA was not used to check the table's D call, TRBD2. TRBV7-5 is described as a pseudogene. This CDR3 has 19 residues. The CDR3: CARSLGSGVRRISTDTQYF. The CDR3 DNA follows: TGTGCCAGAAGCTTAGGATCGGGGGTCAGGCGGATAAGCACAGATACGCAGTATTTT.

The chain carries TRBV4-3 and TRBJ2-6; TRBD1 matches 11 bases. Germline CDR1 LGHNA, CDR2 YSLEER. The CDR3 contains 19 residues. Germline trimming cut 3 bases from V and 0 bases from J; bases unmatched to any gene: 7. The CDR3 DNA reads TGCGCCAGCAGCCATCAACCGGGACAGGGGGACTCTGGGGCCAACGTCCTGACTTTC. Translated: CASSHQPGQGDSGANVLTF.

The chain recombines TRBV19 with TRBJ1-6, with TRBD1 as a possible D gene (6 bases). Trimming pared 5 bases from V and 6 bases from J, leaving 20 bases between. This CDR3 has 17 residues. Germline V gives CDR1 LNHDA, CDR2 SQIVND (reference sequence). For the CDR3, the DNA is TGTGCCAGTAGTTCCGGGACACAAAGCTTGAGTAATTCACCCCTCCACTTT. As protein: CASSSGTQSLSNSPLHF.

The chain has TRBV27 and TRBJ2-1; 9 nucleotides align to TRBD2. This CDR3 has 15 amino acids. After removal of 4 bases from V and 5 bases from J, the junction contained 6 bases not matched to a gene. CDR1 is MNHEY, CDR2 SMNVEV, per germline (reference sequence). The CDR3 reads CASSSGAGGNNEQFF. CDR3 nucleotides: TGTGCCAGCAGTTCGGGAGCGGGGGGTAACAATGAGCAGTTCTTC.

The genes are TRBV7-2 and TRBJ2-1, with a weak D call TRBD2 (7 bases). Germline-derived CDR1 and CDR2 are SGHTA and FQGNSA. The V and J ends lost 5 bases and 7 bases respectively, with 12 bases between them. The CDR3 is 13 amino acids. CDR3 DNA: TGTGCCAGCAGCCCGCGGGGGCGAAATGAGCAGTTCTTC. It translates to CASSPRGRNEQFF.

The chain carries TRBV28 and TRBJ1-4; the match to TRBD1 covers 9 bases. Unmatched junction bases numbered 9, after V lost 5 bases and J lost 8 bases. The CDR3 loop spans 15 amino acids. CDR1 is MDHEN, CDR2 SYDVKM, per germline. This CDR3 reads CASSPWDRVGEKLFF. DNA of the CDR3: TGTGCCAGCAGTCCCTGGGACAGGGTGGGCGAAAAACTGTTTTTT. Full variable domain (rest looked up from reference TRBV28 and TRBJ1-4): DVKVTQSSRYLVKRTGEKVFLECVQDMDHENMFWYRQDPGLGLRLIYFSYDVKMKEKGDIPEGYSVSREKKERFSLILESASTNQTSMYLCASSPWDRVGEKLFFGSGTQLSVL.